This T cell receptor (beta chain) comes out of a study of type 1 regulatory T cells. The CDR3 length is 15 residues. From germline, CDR1 is SGHTA and CDR2 FQGNSA. TCRdb fed the reads into MiXCR, producing one record per CDR3 protein. The profile shows just under 65,000 distinct CDR3 sequences, around 49% of them singletons. Comment on this clonotype: Its antigen is unidentified. The junction differs from germline at one of its ends, possibly a read error.

Overall study findings and caveats: Compared with non-type 1 regulatory T cells, type 1 regulatory T cells showed a more restricted TCR repertoire.

The sequenced sample was cultured non-Tr1 T cells, either the whole culture or a sorted T cell fraction (not recorded which). The sequence derives from a human donor in good health. The rearrangement links TRBV7-2 to TRBJ1-2; 7 bases line up with TRBD1. In DNA, the CDR3 is TGTGCCAGCAGCTTAAGGAGGGAGGGGGCGCTTGGCTATACCTTC. This codes for CASSLRREGALGYTF.